This T cell receptor (beta chain) appears in the sequencing data of a study of CD8 T cells in ankylosing spondylitis. Comment on this clonotype: Antigen: not known.

Germline CDR1 DFQATT, CDR2 SNEGSKA (reference sequence). This CDR3 contains 18 residues. V lost 4 bases and J 1 base, leaving 23 bases between the germline ends. Study-wide points: Before this, some motif variants had been reported in reactive arthritis synovial fluid and blood. In ankylosing spondylitis blood, a motif of eight highly homologous TCR beta variants appeared characteristic. Reportedly, significant enrichment of disease-linked clones occurred in matched ankylosing spondylitis synovial fluid.

TCRdb ran MiXCR on the 5' RACE reads and lists one entry per CDR3 protein. The sample lists around 450,000 distinct CDR3 sequences, roughly a quarter occurring once. Input material: blood, either unsorted or a sorted T cell fraction (not recorded which). This TCR derives from a male donor with ankylosing spondylitis. The rearrangement links TRBV20-1 to TRBJ1-3, with D hard to call. As DNA, the CDR3 is TGCAGTGCTACTAACTACCCACACTATTCCCAATCTGGAAACACCATATATTTT. Encoded protein: CSATNYPHYSQSGNTIYF.